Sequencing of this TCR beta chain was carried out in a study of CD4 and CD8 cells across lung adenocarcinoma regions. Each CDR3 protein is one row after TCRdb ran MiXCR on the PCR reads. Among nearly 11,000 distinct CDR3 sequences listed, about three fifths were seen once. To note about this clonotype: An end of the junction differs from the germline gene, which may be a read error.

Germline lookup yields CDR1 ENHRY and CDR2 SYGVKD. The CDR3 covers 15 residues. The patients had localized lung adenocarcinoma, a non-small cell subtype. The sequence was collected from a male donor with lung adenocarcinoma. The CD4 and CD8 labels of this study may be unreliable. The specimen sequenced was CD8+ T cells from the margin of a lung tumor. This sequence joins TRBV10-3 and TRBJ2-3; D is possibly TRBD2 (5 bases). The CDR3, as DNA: TGTGCCCGGAGCGGCCAGGCTGTGAGCACAGAGACGCAGTTTTTT. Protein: CARSGQAVSTETQFF.